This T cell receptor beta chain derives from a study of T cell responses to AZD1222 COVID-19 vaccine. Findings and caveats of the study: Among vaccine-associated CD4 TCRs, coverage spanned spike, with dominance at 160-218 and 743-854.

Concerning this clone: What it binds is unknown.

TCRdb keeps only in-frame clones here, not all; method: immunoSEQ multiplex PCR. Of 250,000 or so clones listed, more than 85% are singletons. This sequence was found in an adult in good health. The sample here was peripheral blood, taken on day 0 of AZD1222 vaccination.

The CDR3 loop is CASSLTQGAGTGELFF. In DNA form, the CDR3 reads TGTGCCAGCAGTTTAACGCAGGGGGCTGGAACCGGGGAGCTGTTTTTT. This sequence joins TRBV28 and TRBJ2-2; 8 bases align to TRBD1. CDR1 and CDR2 (germline): MDHEN, SYDVKM. This CDR3 is built from 16 residues. The V and J ends lost 2 bases and 5 bases, in that order; junction bases with no gene match: 7.